This T cell receptor (beta chain) derives from a study of T cells in narcolepsy. About the research overall: Patients with NT1 or NT2 and healthy control donors were enrolled.

Notes on the study in general: No autoreactive T cell clone sequences appeared in some memory CD4+ repertoires. Blood of same and different patients, but not healthy controls, reportedly held recurring autoreactive clonotypes.

As to this clone: Its antigen is still unknown.

The table came from immunoSEQ multiplex PCR; TCRdb's copy has only in-frame clones and leaves some out. The table includes tens of thousands of clones, about 85% detected once. The junction had 3 bases not matched to a gene; V was cut back by 3 bases and J by 5 bases. The CDR3 runs to 16 residues. The germline gives CDR1 LGHNA, CDR2 YSLEER. The rearrangement uses TRBV4-3 and TRBJ1-6; 11 bases map to TRBD1. Sequencing input: CD45RA- memory CD4+ T cells from PBMCs. This clonotype was obtained from a human donor with narcolepsy. As DNA, the CDR3 is TGCGCCAGCAGCCACGGGACAGGGGGAGATAATTCACCCCTCCACTTT. This encodes CASSHGTGGDNSPLHF.